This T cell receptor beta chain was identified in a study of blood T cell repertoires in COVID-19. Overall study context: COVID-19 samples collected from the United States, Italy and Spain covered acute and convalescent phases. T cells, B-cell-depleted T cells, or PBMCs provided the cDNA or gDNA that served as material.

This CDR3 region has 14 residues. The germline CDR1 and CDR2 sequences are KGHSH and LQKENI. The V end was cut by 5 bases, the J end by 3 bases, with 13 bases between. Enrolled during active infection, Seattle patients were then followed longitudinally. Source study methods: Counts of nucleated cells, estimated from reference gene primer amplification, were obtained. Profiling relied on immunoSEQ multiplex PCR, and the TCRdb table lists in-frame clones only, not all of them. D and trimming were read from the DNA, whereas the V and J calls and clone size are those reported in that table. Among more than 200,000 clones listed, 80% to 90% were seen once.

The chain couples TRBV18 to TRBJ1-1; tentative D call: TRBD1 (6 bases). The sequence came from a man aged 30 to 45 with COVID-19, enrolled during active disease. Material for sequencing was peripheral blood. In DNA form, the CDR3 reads TGTGCCAGCTCAAGCTACGGACAGCACACTGAAGCTTTCTTT. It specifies CASSSYGQHTEAFF.